Listed below are T cell receptor beta chains from one sample, sequenced in a study of neoadjuvant anti-PD-1 for oral cavity cancer. TCRdb keeps only in-frame clones here, not all; method: immunoSEQ multiplex PCR. In the table there are some 7,400 clones, about 70% of which are singletons. The sequences come from PBMCs, collected before nivolumab (anti-PD-1) treatment. The receptor set was obtained from a person aged 40 to 85 with oral cavity squamous cell carcinoma. Each CDR3 is given with its conserved first and last residue. The D gene is left open where the match is weak. Size values are once, few and many counts, or a class for expanded clones, and some rows have none.

CDR3 length | D gene | J gene | clone size | V gene | CDR3 protein | CDR3 DNA
13 | NA | TRBJ2-7 | NA | TRBV28 | CASSLGGANEQYF | TGTGCCAGCAGTTTGGGGGGGGCTAACGAGCAGTACTTC
14 | NA | TRBJ1-4 | few | TRBV5-1 | CASKSGGADEKLFF | TGCGCCAGCAAGAGCGGGGGCGCTGATGAAAAACTGTTTTTT
13 | NA | TRBJ2-7 | few | TRBV7-9 | CASSDREFYEQYF | TGTGCCAGCAGCGACCGGGAGTTCTACGAGCAGTACTTC
13 | NA | TRBJ2-3 | NA | TRBV29-1 | CSAEGASTDTQYF | TGCAGCGCGGAGGGGGCGAGCACAGATACGCAGTATTTT
14 | NA | TRBJ1-1 | NA | TRBV5-1 | CASSLERLNTEAFF | TGCGCCAGCAGCTTGGAGCGGTTGAACACTGAAGCTTTCTTT
14 | NA | TRBJ2-7 | NA | TRBV5-6 | CASTLQPGSYEQYF | TGTGCCAGCACTCTACAACCGGGGTCCTACGAGCAGTACTTC
13 | NA | TRBJ1-4 | NA | TRBV2 | CASSRDGRLELFF | TGTGCCAGCAGCCGGGACGGCCGTTTGGAACTGTTTTTT
14 | TRBD1 | TRBJ1-2 | NA | TRBV19 | CASSIGQGLSGYTF | TGTGCCAGTAGTATTGGACAGGGGTTATCTGGCTACACCTTC
15 | TRBD2 | TRBJ2-5 | NA | TRBV19 | CASSPGASGGRTQYF | TGTGCCAGTAGTCCTGGGGCTAGCGGGGGGCGGACCCAGTACTTC
14 | TRBD2 | TRBJ2-3 | NA | TRBV6-4 | CASSNSGGEDTQYF | TGTGCCAGCAGTAATAGCGGGGGGGAAGATACGCAGTATTTT
16 | NA | TRBJ1-6 | NA | TRBV28 | CASSFSGQSYNSPLHF | TGTGCCAGCAGTTTCTCGGGGCAATCCTATAATTCACCCCTCCACTTT
14 | NA | TRBJ1-2 | few | TRBV19 | CASSIDAPNYGYTF | TGTGCCAGTAGTATAGATGCGCCGAACTATGGCTACACCTTC
15 | NA | TRBJ1-3 | once | TRBV2 | CASSATGFSGNTIYF | TGTGCCAGCAGTGCCACAGGATTCTCTGGAAACACCATATATTTT
13 | TRBD1 | TRBJ2-1 | NA | TRBV2 | CASRGTGRNEQFF | TGTGCCAGCAGGGGGACAGGGAGGAATGAGCAGTTCTTC
19 | TRBD1 | TRBJ2-4 | NA | TRBV11-2 | CASSPRKTGGAGSPGIQYF | TGTGCCAGCAGCCCGCGTAAGACAGGGGGCGCTGGGAGTCCTGGCATTCAGTACTTC
15 | NA | TRBJ1-3 | NA | TRBV6-1 | CASRLVDLAGNTIYF | TGTGCCAGCAGATTAGTGGATCTCGCTGGAAACACCATATATTTT
14 | NA | TRBJ2-5 | NA | TRBV5-6 | CASSLGLGQETQYF | TGTGCCAGCAGCTTGGGACTAGGCCAAGAGACCCAGTACTTC
15 | TRBD1 | TRBJ1-5 | NA | TRBV30 | CAWSPDRDSNQPQHF | TGTGCCTGGAGTCCCGACAGGGATAGCAATCAGCCCCAGCATTTT
13 | NA | TRBJ1-4 | NA | TRBV11-2 | CASSLGSSGKLFF | TGTGCCAGCAGCCTCGGAAGTAGTGGAAAACTGTTTTTT
15 | NA | TRBJ1-3 | NA | TRBV2 | CASSATASSGNTIYF | TGTGCCAGCAGTGCGACAGCCTCCTCTGGAAACACCATATATTTT
14 | NA | TRBJ2-7 | NA | TRBV29-1 | CSAGAWGNSYEQYF | TGCAGCGCTGGGGCGTGGGGAAACTCCTACGAGCAGTACTTC
12 | NA | TRBJ1-1 | NA | TRBV2 | CASSAGFIEAFF | TGTGCCAGCAGTGCAGGGTTTATTGAAGCTTTCTTT